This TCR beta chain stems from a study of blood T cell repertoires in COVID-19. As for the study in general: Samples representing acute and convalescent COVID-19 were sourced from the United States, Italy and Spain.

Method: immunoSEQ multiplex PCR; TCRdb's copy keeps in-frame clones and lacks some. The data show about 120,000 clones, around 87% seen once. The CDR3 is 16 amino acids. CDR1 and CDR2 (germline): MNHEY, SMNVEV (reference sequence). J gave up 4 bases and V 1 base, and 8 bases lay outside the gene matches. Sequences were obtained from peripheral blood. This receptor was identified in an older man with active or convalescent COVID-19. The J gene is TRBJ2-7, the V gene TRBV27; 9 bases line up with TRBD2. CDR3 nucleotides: TGTGCCAGCAGTTTATACGGCGGGAGGGCCTTATACGAGCAGTACTTC. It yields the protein CASSLYGGRALYEQYF.